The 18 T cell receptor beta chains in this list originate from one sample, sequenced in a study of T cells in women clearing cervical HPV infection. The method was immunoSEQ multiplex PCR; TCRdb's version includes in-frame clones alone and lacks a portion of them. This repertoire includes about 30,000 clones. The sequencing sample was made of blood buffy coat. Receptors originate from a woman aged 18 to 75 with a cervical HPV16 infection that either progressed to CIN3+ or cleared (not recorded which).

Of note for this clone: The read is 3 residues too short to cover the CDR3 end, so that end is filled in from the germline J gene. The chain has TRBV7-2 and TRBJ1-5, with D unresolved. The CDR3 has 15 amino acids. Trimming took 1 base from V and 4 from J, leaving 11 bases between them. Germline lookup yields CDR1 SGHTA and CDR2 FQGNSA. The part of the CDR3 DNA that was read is TGTGCCAGCAGCTTAGTAGGGCAGACGAATCAGCCC. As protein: CASSLVGQTNQP. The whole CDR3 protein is CASSLVGQTNQPQHF.

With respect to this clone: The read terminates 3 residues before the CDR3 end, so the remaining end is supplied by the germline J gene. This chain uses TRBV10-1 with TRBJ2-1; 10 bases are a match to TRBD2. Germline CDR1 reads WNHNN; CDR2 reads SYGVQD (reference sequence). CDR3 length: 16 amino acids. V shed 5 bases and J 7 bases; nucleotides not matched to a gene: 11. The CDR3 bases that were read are TGCGCCAGCAGTAACGAAGCGGGAGGGCCGGGAAATGAG. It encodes CASSNEAGGPGNE. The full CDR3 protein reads CASSNEAGGPGNEQFF.

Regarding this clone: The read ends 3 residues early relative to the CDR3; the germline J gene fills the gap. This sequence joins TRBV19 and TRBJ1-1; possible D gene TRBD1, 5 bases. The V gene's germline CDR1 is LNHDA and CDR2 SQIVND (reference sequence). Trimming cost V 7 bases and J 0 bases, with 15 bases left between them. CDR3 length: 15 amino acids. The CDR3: CASKSGQSMNTEAFF. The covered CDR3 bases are TGTGCCAGTAAATCAGGGCAGAGCATGAACACTGAA. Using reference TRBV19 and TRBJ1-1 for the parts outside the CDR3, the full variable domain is DGGITQSPKYLFRKEGQNVTLSCEQNLNHDAMYWYRQDPGQGLRLIYYSQIVNDFQKGDIAEGYSVSREKKESFPLTVTSAQKNPTAFYLCASKSGQSMNTEAFFGQGTRLTVV.

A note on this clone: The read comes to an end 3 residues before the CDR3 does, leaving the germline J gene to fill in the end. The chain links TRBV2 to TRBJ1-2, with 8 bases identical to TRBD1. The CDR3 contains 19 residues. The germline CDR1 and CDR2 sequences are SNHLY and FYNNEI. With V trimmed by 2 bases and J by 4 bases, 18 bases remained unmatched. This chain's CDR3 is CASSEIVRQGPSVGYGYTF. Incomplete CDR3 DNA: TGTGCCAGCAGTGAAATCGTTCGACAGGGGCCATCCGTTGGCTATGGC.

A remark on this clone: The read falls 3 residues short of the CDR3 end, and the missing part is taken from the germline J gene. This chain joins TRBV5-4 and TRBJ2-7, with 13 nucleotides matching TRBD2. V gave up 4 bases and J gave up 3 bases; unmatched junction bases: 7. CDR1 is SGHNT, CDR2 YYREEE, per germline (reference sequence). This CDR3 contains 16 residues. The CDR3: CASSTRTSGSFYEQYF. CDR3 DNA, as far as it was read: TGTGCCAGCAGCACCCGGACTAGCGGGAGCTTCTACGAG.

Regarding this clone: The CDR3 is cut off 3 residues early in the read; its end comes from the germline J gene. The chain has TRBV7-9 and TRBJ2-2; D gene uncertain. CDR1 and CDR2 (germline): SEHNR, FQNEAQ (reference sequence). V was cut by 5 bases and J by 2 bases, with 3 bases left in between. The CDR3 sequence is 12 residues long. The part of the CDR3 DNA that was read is TGTGCCAGCAGCCCTAACACCGGGGAG. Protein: CASSPNTGE. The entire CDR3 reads CASSPNTGELFF.

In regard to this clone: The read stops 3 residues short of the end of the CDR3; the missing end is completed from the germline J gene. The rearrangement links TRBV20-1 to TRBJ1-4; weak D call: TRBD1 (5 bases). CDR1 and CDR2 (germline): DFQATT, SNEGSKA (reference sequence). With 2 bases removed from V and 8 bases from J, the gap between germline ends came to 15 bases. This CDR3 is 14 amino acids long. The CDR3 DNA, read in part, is TGCAGTGCTAGATCCGGGACTAGGGCCGAAAAA. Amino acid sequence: CSARSGTRAEK. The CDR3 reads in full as CSARSGTRAEKLFF.

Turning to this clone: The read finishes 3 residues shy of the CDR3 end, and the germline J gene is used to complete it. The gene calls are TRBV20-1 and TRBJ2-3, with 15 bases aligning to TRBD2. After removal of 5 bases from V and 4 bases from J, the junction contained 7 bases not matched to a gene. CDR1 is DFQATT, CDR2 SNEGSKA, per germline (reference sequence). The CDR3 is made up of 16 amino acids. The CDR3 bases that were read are TGCAGTGCTCCCGGACTAGCGGGAGGGAGGCCAGATACG. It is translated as CSAPGLAGGRPDT. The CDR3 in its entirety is CSAPGLAGGRPDTQYF.

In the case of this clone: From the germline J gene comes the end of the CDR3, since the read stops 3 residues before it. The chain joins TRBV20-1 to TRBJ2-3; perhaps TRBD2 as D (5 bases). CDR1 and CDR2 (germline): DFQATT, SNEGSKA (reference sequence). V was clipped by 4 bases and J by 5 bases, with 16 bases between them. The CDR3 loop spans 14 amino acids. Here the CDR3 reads CSATPPPGEDTQYF. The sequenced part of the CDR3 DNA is TGCAGTGCTACACCCCCGCCCGGGGAAGATACG.

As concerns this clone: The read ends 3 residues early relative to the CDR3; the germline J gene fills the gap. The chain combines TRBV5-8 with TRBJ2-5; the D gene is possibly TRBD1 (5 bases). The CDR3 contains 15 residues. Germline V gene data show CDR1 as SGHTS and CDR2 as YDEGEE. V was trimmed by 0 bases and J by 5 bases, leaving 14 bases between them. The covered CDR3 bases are TGTGCCAGCAGCTTGGTGTTCAGGGCGAGGGAGACC. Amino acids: CASSLVFRARET. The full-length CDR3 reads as CASSLVFRARETQYF.

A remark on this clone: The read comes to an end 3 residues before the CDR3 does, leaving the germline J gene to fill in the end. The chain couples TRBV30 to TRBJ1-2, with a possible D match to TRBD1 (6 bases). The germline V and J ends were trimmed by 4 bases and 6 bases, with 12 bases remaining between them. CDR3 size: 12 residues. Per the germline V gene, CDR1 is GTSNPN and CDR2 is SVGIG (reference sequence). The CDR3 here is CAWTRGFHGYTF. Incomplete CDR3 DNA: TGTGCCTGGACAAGGGGGTTCCATGGC.

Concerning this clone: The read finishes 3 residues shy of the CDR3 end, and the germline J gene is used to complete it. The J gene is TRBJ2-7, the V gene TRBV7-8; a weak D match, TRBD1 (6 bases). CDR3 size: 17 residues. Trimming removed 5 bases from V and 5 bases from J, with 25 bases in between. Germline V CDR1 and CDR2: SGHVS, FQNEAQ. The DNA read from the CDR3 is TGTGCCAGCAGCCCTCCAACCGGGACATCCCGTCGGGACGAG. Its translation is CASSPPTGTSRRDE. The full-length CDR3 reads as CASSPPTGTSRRDEQYF.

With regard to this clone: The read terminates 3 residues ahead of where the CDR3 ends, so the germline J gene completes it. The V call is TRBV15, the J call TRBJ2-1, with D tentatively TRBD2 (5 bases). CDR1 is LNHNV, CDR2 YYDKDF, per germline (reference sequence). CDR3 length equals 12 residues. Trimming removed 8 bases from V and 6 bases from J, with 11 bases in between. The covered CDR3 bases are TGTGCCACCTCCGGGGAAAGCAATGAG. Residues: CATSGESNE. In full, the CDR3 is CATSGESNEQFF.

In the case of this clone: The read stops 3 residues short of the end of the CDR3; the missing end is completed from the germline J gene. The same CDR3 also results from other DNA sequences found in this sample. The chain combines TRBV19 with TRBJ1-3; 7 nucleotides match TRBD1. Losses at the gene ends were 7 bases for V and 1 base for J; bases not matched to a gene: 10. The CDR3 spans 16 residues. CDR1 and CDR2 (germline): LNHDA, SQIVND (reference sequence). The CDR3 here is CASKNRGMASGNTIYF. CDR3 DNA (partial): TGTGCCAGTAAGAACAGGGGAATGGCATCTGGAAACACC.

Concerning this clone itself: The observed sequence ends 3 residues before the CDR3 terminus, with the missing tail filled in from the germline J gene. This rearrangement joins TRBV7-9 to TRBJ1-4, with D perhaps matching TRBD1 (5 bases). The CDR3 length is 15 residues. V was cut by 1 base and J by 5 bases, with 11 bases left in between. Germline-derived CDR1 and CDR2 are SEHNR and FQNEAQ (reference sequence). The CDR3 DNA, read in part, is TGTGCCAGCAGCTTAGTTTCAGGGAAGAATGAAAAA. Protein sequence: CASSLVSGKNEK. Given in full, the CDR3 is CASSLVSGKNEKLFF.

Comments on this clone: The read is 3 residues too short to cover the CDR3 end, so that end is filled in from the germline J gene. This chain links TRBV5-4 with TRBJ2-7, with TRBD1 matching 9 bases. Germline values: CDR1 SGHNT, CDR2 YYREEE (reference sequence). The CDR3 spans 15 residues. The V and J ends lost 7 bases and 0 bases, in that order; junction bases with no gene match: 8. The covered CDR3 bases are TGTGCCAGCTCACGGACAGGGGCGGGCTCCTACGAG. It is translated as CASSRTGAGSYE. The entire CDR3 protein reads CASSRTGAGSYEQYF.

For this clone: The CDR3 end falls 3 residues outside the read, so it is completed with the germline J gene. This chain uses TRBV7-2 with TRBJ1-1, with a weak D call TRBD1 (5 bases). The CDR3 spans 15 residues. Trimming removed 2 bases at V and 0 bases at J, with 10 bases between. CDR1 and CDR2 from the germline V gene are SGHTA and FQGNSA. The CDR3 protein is CASSLWGTMNTEAFF. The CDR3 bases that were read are TGTGCCAGCAGCTTATGGGGGACTATGAACACTGAA.

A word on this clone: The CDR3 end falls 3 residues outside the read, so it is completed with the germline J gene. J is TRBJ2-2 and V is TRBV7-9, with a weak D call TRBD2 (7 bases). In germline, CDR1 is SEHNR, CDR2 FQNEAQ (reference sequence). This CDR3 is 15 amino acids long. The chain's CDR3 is CASSLGGRGFEKLFF. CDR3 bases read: TGTGCCAGCAGCTTAGGGGGGAGGGGGTTTGAAAAG.